This TCR beta chain is from a study of T cell responses to AZD1222 COVID-19 vaccine. Study background: Investigators merged groups given second doses at roughly 4 or roughly 12 weeks. General observations from the study: The number of AZD1222 recipients seropositive at baseline was only five to seven. It should be noted that donors were predominantly white British and more often female, and clonal diversity was possibly underestimated.

Method: immunoSEQ multiplex PCR; TCRdb's copy keeps in-frame clones and lacks some. The data show roughly 130,000 clones, 91% seen once. This clone was seen once. Antigen: not known. The TCR originated in an adult in good health. The material sequenced was peripheral blood, taken on day 0 of AZD1222 vaccination.

CDR3 nucleotides: TGCGCCAGCAGCTTGTCAGGGGGTAGCAATCAGCCCCAGCATTTT. It is translated as CASSLSGGSNQPQHF. The genes are TRBV5-1 and TRBJ1-5, with 7 bases lining up with TRBD1. Trimming took 1 base from V and 0 from J; bases not matched to a gene: 1. This CDR3 spans 15 amino acids. CDR1 is SGHRS and CDR2 is YFSETQ in the germline V gene.